Sequencing of this T cell receptor beta chain was carried out in a study of cytomegalovirus exposure and HLA in healthy donors. On the study more broadly: T cells numbering some 170 million yielded around 120 million unique TCR beta sequences in an earlier analysis. Study conclusions and caveats: When a later analysis was performed, an Asian-associated ancestry cluster reportedly had fewer N-insertions than the roughly 670-donor mean.

The CDR3 runs 15 residues. The germline V gene encodes CDR1 SGHDT and CDR2 YYEEEE. V dropped 5 bases and J dropped 1 base, with 14 bases sitting between them. The PCR was carried out with 60 Vbeta primers and 13 Jbeta primers. Profiled with immunoSEQ multiplex PCR; TCRdb holds only in-frame clones, not every one. This table has 95,000 to 100,000 clones, about 80% appearing once. Note on this clone: Its antigen is still unknown.

This sequence originates from a middle-aged man in good health and CMV-seronegative. Input material: PBMCs. The V and J genes are TRBV5-6 and TRBJ2-3; weak D call: TRBD2 (5 bases). CDR3 sequence: CASRFWGARTDTQYF. The CDR3 region has the DNA TGTGCCAGCAGATTCTGGGGAGCGCGCACAGATACGCAGTATTTT.